A selection of T cell receptor beta chains follows, all from one sample in a study of metastatic and nonmetastatic thyroid tumors. MiXCR reprocessed the PCR reads for TCRdb. The data contain roughly 28,000 clones, under 25% of them seen just once; the ten biggest clones take up 39%. The material sequenced was blood. These TCRs come from a female donor with papillary thyroid cancer or a benign thyroid nodule (not recorded which). Some clones in this sample may be carry-over from other donors' samples. The CDR3 runs from the conserved cysteine through the conserved F or W. A D gene is named only where the DNA matches it firmly. Some rows have no size entry. The others give once, few or many, or a class for an expanded clone.

>many|TRBV30|TRBJ1-2|12|NA
CAWSSVYYGYTF
TGTGCCTGGAGTAGTGTCTACTATGGCTACACCTTC
>many|TRBV4-2|TRBJ1-5|15|TRBD1
CASSQEGQSNQPQHF
TGTGCCAGCAGCCAAGAGGGACAGAGCAATCAGCCCCAGCATTTT
>NA|TRBV6-1|TRBJ2-2|15|TRBD2
CASSGTSGSAGELFF
TGTGCCAGCAGTGGGACTAGCGGGAGTGCCGGGGAGCTGTTTTTT
>many|TRBV7-8|TRBJ2-2|15|NA
CASSPRENVGGELFF
TGTGCCAGCAGCCCCCGCGAAAATGTAGGCGGGGAGCTGTTTTTT
>medium-sized|TRBV6-1|TRBJ2-7|16|NA
CATIGPPGLGQYEQYF
TGTGCCACCATCGGACCACCGGGACTTGGACAATACGAGCAGTACTTC
>few|TRBV6-1|TRBJ1-5|13|NA
CASSIKGNQPQHF
TGTGCCAGCAGTATCAAAGGGAATCAGCCCCAGCATTTT
>few|TRBV25-1|TRBJ2-7|14|NA
CASSRVTGRHEQYF
TGTGCCAGCAGTCGAGTCACAGGGAGACACGAGCAGTACTTC
>NA|TRBV29-1|TRBJ1-2|12|NA
CSVGYGGEGYTF
TGCAGCGTCGGCTATGGGGGTGAAGGCTACACCTTC
>many|TRBV3-1|TRBJ2-7|14|TRBD2
CASSQVPTSGEQYF
TGTGCCAGCAGCCAAGTCCCGACTAGCGGCGAGCAGTACTTC
>few|TRBV3-1|TRBJ2-1|16|NA
CASSQDLGESHNEQFF
TGTGCCAGCAGCCAAGATCTGGGGGAGTCTCACAATGAGCAGTTCTTC
>many|TRBV19|TRBJ2-1|15|NA
CASSIDLFTGLEQFF
TGTGCCAGTAGTATAGATCTATTTACCGGACTGGAGCAGTTCTTC
>NA|TRBV20-1|TRBJ2-5|14|TRBD1
CSARDLSGGETQYF
TGCAGTGCTAGAGATCTATCAGGGGGCGAGACCCAGTACTTC
>few|TRBV6-2/TRBV6-3|TRBJ1-4|13|NA
CASSWDPNEKLFF
TGTGCCAGCAGTTGGGATCCCAATGAAAAACTGTTTTTT
>few|TRBV6-1|TRBJ2-7|16|NA
CASSPLGADRTYEQYF
TGTGCCAGCAGTCCCCTCGGGGCAGACAGAACCTACGAGCAGTACTTC
>NA|TRBV11-1|TRBJ2-7|17|TRBD2
CASSLAGSAGVGNEQYF
TGTGCCAGCAGCTTAGCGGGCTCTGCGGGAGTCGGGAACGAGCAGTACTTC
>many|TRBV30|TRBJ2-7|14|NA
CAWRRRARTYEQYF
TGTGCCTGGAGACGTCGGGCCCGCACCTACGAGCAGTACTTC
>many|TRBV4-2|TRBJ1-1|18|TRBD1
CASRRDSRVGSVNYEAFF
TGTGCCAGCAGAAGGGACAGCCGAGTGGGGAGTGTAAACTATGAAGCTTTCTTT
>few|TRBV19|TRBJ2-2|14|NA
CASSSTGGGGELFF
TGTGCCAGTAGTAGTACTGGGGGTGGCGGGGAGCTGTTTTTT
>few|TRBV6-1|TRBJ1-4|13|TRBD1
CASILRGAEKLFF
TGTGCCAGCATCCTCAGGGGGGCTGAAAAACTGTTTTTT
>NA|TRBV30|TRBJ1-3|12|NA
CASTVARNTIYF
TGTGCCTCGACAGTAGCCAGAAACACCATATATTTT
>medium-sized|TRBV6-5|TRBJ2-1|18|TRBD2
CASSYALLSAGGPGEQFF
TGTGCCAGCAGTTACGCGCTTTTGTCCGCGGGAGGGCCCGGTGAGCAGTTCTTC
>NA|TRBV4-2|TRBJ1-2|14|TRBD1
CASSQQGALGGYTF
TGTGCCAGCAGCCAACAGGGGGCCCTGGGTGGCTACACCTTC
>few|TRBV12-3/TRBV12-4|TRBJ1-2|14|TRBD1
CASSFGQGAYGYTF
TGTGCCAGCAGTTTTGGGCAGGGGGCTTATGGCTACACCTTC
>NA|TRBV4-1|TRBJ2-7|16|TRBD1
CASSQDTTGWPYEQYF
TGCGCCAGCAGCCAGGATACGACAGGGTGGCCCTACGAACAGTACTTC
>NA|TRBV4-3|TRBJ1-6|15|NA
CASSQRGMYNSPLHF
TGCGCCAGCAGCCAGAGAGGGATGTATAATTCACCCCTCCACTTT
>NA|TRBV7-8|TRBJ1-6|16|TRBD1
CASSFRTGGLDSPLHF
TGTGCCAGCAGCTTTCGTACAGGGGGATTAGATTCACCCCTCCACTTT
>NA|TRBV3-1|TRBJ2-3|12|NA
CASSPYPGAQYF
TGTGCCAGCAGCCCCTACCCGGGTGCGCAGTATTTT
>few|TRBV15|TRBJ1-1|14|NA
CATTTGQIYTEAFF
TGTGCCACCACCACGGGGCAGATATACACTGAAGCTTTCTTT
>few|TRBV28|TRBJ2-6|18|NA
CASSLLYSRNSGANVLTF
TGTGCCAGCAGTTTATTGTACAGCAGGAACTCTGGGGCCAACGTCCTGACTTTC
>once|TRBV9|TRBJ2-3|15|TRBD2
CASSREGRATDTQYF
TGTGCCAGCAGCCGGGAGGGCCGGGCGACGGATACGCAGTATTTT
>many|TRBV11-1|TRBJ1-1|16|NA
CASSPSFGESYTEAFF
TGTGCCAGCAGTCCCTCGTTTGGGGAATCGTACACTGAAGCTTTCTTT
>NA|TRBV12-3/TRBV12-4|TRBJ2-2|17|TRBD2
CASVGTSGYEYTGELFF
TGTGCCAGCGTCGGGACTAGCGGGTACGAATACACCGGGGAGCTGTTTTTT
>many|TRBV5-1|TRBJ2-3|15|NA
CASSLVLGVLDTQYF
TGCGCCAGCAGCTTGGTTCTGGGGGTGTTGGATACGCAGTATTTT
>NA|TRBV11-3|TRBJ2-7|13|TRBD2
CASSEGGSYEQYF
TGTGCCAGCAGTGAGGGCGGGAGCTACGAGCAGTACTTC
>many|TRBV19|TRBJ2-1|13|NA
CASSQRRGREKFF
TGTGCCAGTAGTCAACGGAGGGGGCGGGAGAAATTCTTC
>NA|TRBV4-1|TRBJ2-7|15|NA
CASSHALGLSYEQYF
TGCGCCAGCAGCCACGCACTAGGACTGTCCTACGAGCAGTACTTC
>NA|TRBV5-1|TRBJ1-1|16|NA
CASSWDNPSLNTETFF
TGCGCCAGCAGCTGGGACAACCCTTCATTGAACACTGAAACTTTCTTT
>few|TRBV25-1|TRBJ1-2|15|NA
CASRGGDSHPYGYTF
TGTGCCAGCAGAGGGGGTGACAGTCACCCCTATGGCTACACCTTC
>many|TRBV4-1|TRBJ1-1|15|NA
CASSPSDRQNTEAFF
TGCGCCAGCAGCCCTTCCGACAGGCAGAACACTGAAGCTTTCTTT
>NA|TRBV6-1|TRBJ1-1|14|TRBD1
CASSSDRADTEAFF
TGTGCCAGCAGTTCGGACAGGGCTGACACTGAAGCTTTCTTT
>NA|TRBV18|TRBJ2-5|11|NA
CASSPEGIQYF
TGTGCCAGCTCACCGGAAGGGATCCAGTACTTC
>few|TRBV27|TRBJ1-2|15|NA
CASSATGLNNYGYTF
TGTGCCAGCAGTGCCACAGGGTTGAATAACTATGGCTACACCTTC
>medium-sized|TRBV7-2|TRBJ2-7|13|TRBD1
CASSSTGAYEQYF
TGTGCCAGCAGCTCAACAGGGGCCTACGAGCAGTACTTC
>few|TRBV10-3|TRBJ2-1|16|TRBD2
CAISEPLAAGVDKQFF
TGTGCCATCAGTGAACCACTAGCGGCAGGGGTGGATAAGCAGTTCTTC
>NA|TRBV30|TRBJ2-7|14|NA
CAWSYRDPTYEQYF
TGTGCCTGGAGTTATCGGGACCCAACCTACGAGCAGTACTTC
>many|TRBV5-8|TRBJ1-1|14|NA
CASRWGARNTEAFF
TGTGCCAGCAGGTGGGGGGCGCGGAACACTGAAGCTTTCTTT
>many|TRBV20-1|TRBJ1-1|11|NA
CSASPLAEAFF
TGCAGTGCTAGCCCACTCGCTGAAGCTTTCTTT
>many|TRBV28|TRBJ2-1|15|NA
CASSPGLSSYNEQFF
TGTGCCAGCAGCCCGGGTCTCAGCTCCTACAATGAGCAGTTCTTC
>many|TRBV20-1|TRBJ1-1|17|NA
CSARDRSPRGRSTEAFF
TGCAGTGCTAGAGATCGATCGCCTCGGGGGCGGTCCACTGAAGCTTTCTTT
>many|TRBV20-1|TRBJ2-1|17|TRBD2
CSAPRASGMGAYNEQFF
TGCAGTGCCCCAAGGGCTAGCGGGATGGGGGCCTACAATGAGCAGTTCTTC
>NA|TRBV5-1|TRBJ2-3|18|TRBD1
CASSTTVDRGTSTDTQYF
TGCGCCAGCAGCACTACCGTCGACAGGGGCACTAGCACAGATACGCAGTATTTT
>many|TRBV19|TRBJ1-2|16|NA
CASSTRNLQDNYGYTF
TGTGCCAGTAGTACCAGAAATTTACAGGATAACTATGGCTACACCTTC
>few|TRBV30|TRBJ1-1|13|NA
CAWASSHNTEAFF
TGTGCCTGGGCTTCGTCGCATAACACTGAAGCTTTCTTT
>NA|TRBV15|TRBJ1-5|16|TRBD1
CATKGHTGGTNQPQHF
TGTGCCACCAAAGGACATACAGGGGGCACCAATCAGCCCCAGCATTTT
>NA|TRBV11-2|TRBJ2-1|15|TRBD1
CASSRQGGPYNEQFF
TGTGCCAGCAGCCGACAGGGCGGACCCTACAATGAGCAGTTCTTC
>NA|TRBV9|TRBJ2-7|14|NA
CASSVAGETYEQYF
TGTGCCAGCAGCGTAGCTGGGGAGACCTACGAGCAGTACTTC
>NA|TRBV5-6|TRBJ1-5|17|NA
CAIILAMSGEGNQPQHF
TGTGCCATCATCTTGGCAATGTCAGGGGAGGGCAATCAGCCCCAGCATTTT
>many|TRBV12-3/TRBV12-4|TRBJ1-1|15|NA
CASSPSRGPNTEAFF
TGTGCCAGCAGTCCCTCGAGAGGACCGAACACTGAAGCTTTCTTT
>NA|TRBV6-1|TRBJ1-5|15|NA
CASRVSGSSNQPQHF
TGTGCCAGCAGGGTTTCAGGGTCGAGCAATCAGCCCCAGCATTTT
>few|TRBV28|TRBJ2-1|15|TRBD2
CASSLIGRADNEQFF
TGTGCCAGCAGTTTGATCGGGAGGGCTGACAATGAGCAGTTCTTC